The rows below give T cell receptor beta chains drawn from one sample of a study of blood T cell repertoires in COVID-19. The assay was immunoSEQ multiplex PCR, and TCRdb's table has in-frame clones only and misses some. This table holds over 100,000 clones, roughly 87% found once. Sample: peripheral blood. Receptors originate from a man aged 50 to 59 with active COVID-19. CDR3s include the opening cysteine and the closing phenylalanine or tryptophan. The D gene is left open where the match is weak. Clone size is not always given. Where it is, it says once, few, many or a class for expanded clones.

>TRBV5-1|TRBD1|TRBJ2-1|.
CASSLVQGAHNEQFF
TGCGCCAGCAGCTTGGTACAGGGGGCCCACAATGAGCAGTTCTTC
>TRBV2|.|TRBJ2-2|.
CASSALSQGTGELFF
TGTGCCAGCAGTGCCCTGTCACAGGGTACCGGGGAGCTGTTTTTT
>TRBV6-5|.|TRBJ1-1|many
CASSWGQNTEAFF
TGTGCCAGCAGTTGGGGACAGAACACTGAAGCTTTCTTT
>TRBV3-1/TRBV3-2|TRBD1|TRBJ1-1|.
CASSRPGQIKAFF
TGTGCCAGCAGCCGCCCGGGACAGATTAAAGCTTTCTTT
>TRBV5-1|.|TRBJ1-4|.
CASSARGLTATNEKLFF
TGCGCCAGCAGCGCCAGAGGGTTGACGGCAACTAATGAAAAACTGTTTTTT
>TRBV7-2|.|TRBJ1-5|few
CASSRSNQPQHF
TGTGCCAGCAGCCGTTCCAATCAGCCCCAGCATTTT
>TRBV6-2/TRBV6-3|TRBD2|TRBJ2-1|.
CASSPQFLAVHNEQFF
TGTGCCAGCAGTCCGCAATTCCTAGCGGTCCACAATGAGCAGTTCTTC
>TRBV6-5|TRBD1|TRBJ1-2|.
CASSYSQLGGDGYTF
TGTGCCAGCAGTTACTCCCAGCTAGGGGGCGATGGCTACACCTTC
>TRBV18|.|TRBJ1-1|.
CASSTDRDTEAFF
TGTGCCAGCTCGACGGACAGAGACACTGAAGCTTTCTTT
>TRBV11-2|.|TRBJ1-5|.
CASSLDGLNQPQHF
TGTGCCAGCAGCTTAGATGGGCTAAATCAGCCCCAGCATTTT
>TRBV18|.|TRBJ1-3|.
CASSPVTGSAGNTIYF
TGTGCCAGCTCACCCGTGACGGGGAGCGCTGGAAACACCATATATTTT
>TRBV5-1|TRBD1|TRBJ2-7|.
CASSLEVTGGEQYF
TGCGCCAGCAGCTTGGAGGTCACAGGGGGAGAGCAGTACTTC
>TRBV3-1/TRBV3-2|.|TRBJ1-5|.
CASSRGGGQPQHF
TGTGCCAGCAGCCGAGGGGGGGGCCAGCCCCAGCATTTT
>TRBV3-1/TRBV3-2|.|TRBJ1-2|once
CASSLGGSYGYTF
TGTGCCAGCAGTCTAGGAGGAAGTTATGGCTACACCTTC
>TRBV7-7|TRBD1|TRBJ2-2|.
CASSLDRGNTGELFF
TGTGCCAGCAGCCTCGACAGGGGTAACACCGGGGAGCTGTTTTTT
>TRBV12-3/TRBV12-4|TRBD2|TRBJ2-1|.
CASRDSGGAVFF
TGTGCCAGCAGAGATAGCGGGGGGGCCGTATTCTTC
>TRBV18|.|TRBJ1-5|.
CASSPTENQPQHF
TGTGCCAGCTCACCGACAGAAAATCAGCCCCAGCATTTT
>TRBV7-3|.|TRBJ2-5|.
CASSLGGNQETQYF
TGTGCCAGCAGCTTAGGGGGCAACCAAGAGACCCAGTACTTC
>TRBV30|.|TRBJ2-5|once
CAWSGMGEAYRPQYF
TGTGCCTGGAGTGGAATGGGGGAGGCGTATCGGCCCCAGTACTTC
>TRBV18|TRBD2|TRBJ2-1|.
CASSRTSRIYEQFF
TGTGCCAGCTCGCGGACTAGCAGGATCTATGAGCAGTTCTTC
>TRBV6-5|TRBD1|TRBJ2-7|.
CASRILQGPYEQYF
TGTGCCAGCAGGATCTTACAGGGGCCCTACGAGCAGTACTTC
>TRBV15|.|TRBJ1-4|.
CATSGAGGATNEKLFF
TGTGCCACCAGCGGAGCCGGGGGGGCGACTAATGAAAAACTGTTTTTT
>TRBV6-5|TRBD1|TRBJ1-2|.
CASSRPGQINYGYTF
TGTGCCAGCAGTCGACCGGGACAGATAAACTATGGCTACACCTTC
>TRBV11-2|.|TRBJ2-1|.
CASSLPGLNYNEQFF
TGTGCCAGCAGCTTGCCGGGACTCAATTACAATGAGCAGTTCTTC
>TRBV11-1|TRBD1|TRBJ1-3|.
CASSSPRQGGNTIYF
TGTGCCAGCAGCTCGCCGCGACAGGGGGGAAACACCATATATTTT
>TRBV3-1/TRBV3-2|.|TRBJ2-2|.
CASSQWFTGGPGELFF
TGTGCCAGCAGCCAGTGGTTTACGGGGGGCCCCGGGGAGCTGTTTTTT
>TRBV12-3/TRBV12-4|.|TRBJ1-5|.
CASTTGYQPQHF
TGTGCCAGCACCACAGGGTATCAGCCCCAGCATTTT
>TRBV7-2|.|TRBJ2-5|.
CASSSSGPGETQYF
TGTGCCAGCAGCTCCAGCGGGCCCGGAGAGACCCAGTACTTC
>TRBV2|TRBD1|TRBJ1-5|.
CASTKEGAGNQPQHF
TGTGCCAGCACCAAGGAGGGGGCCGGCAATCAGCCCCAGCATTTT
>TRBV15|TRBD2|TRBJ2-1|.
CATSRERGAIYNEQFF
TGTGCCACCAGCAGAGAGCGGGGGGCGATATACAATGAGCAGTTCTTC
>TRBV5-4|.|TRBJ2-7|.
CASSPGHVSTYEQYF
TGTGCCAGCAGCCCGGGACACGTTTCCACCTACGAGCAGTACTTC
>TRBV6-6|.|TRBJ1-3|.
CGEGVDSGNTIYF
TGTGGCGAGGGGGTGGACTCTGGAAACACCATATATTTT
>TRBV4-1|TRBD2|TRBJ2-7|.
CASSQDSGVWPSGGVSYEQYF
TGCGCCAGCAGCCAAGATTCTGGGGTATGGCCTAGCGGGGGGGTATCCTACGAGCAGTACTTC
>TRBV5-1|TRBD2|TRBJ2-5|once
CASSLTSGLQETQYF
TGCGCCAGCAGCTTGACTAGCGGGCTCCAAGAGACCCAGTACTTC
>TRBV11-2|TRBD1|TRBJ2-2|.
CASSPWTGPYTGELFF
TGTGCCAGCAGCCCATGGACAGGACCTTACACCGGGGAGCTGTTTTTT
>TRBV15|.|TRBJ2-1|.
CATSRAPGLSRSEQFF
TGTGCCACCAGCAGAGCGCCGGGACTCTCGAGGAGTGAGCAGTTCTTC
>TRBV12-5|TRBD2|TRBJ2-3|.
CASGPGTIYTDTQYF
TGTGCTAGTGGTCCCGGGACTATCTACACAGATACGCAGTATTTT
>TRBV4-3|.|TRBJ2-2|.
CASSQDPWARELFF
TGCGCCAGCAGCCAAGATCCCTGGGCCCGGGAGCTGTTTTTT
>TRBV2|TRBD1|TRBJ1-4|.
CASRDTGTGDGKLFF
TGTGCCAGCAGGGATACCGGGACAGGGGACGGAAAACTGTTTTTT
>TRBV3-1/TRBV3-2|.|TRBJ2-1|.
CASSQAASAGRNNEQFF
TGTGCCAGCAGCCAAGCCGCTTCGGCGGGAAGGAACAATGAGCAGTTCTTC
>TRBV7-9|.|TRBJ2-5|once
CASSLGQKETQYF
TGTGCCAGCAGCTTAGGCCAGAAAGAGACCCAGTACTTC
>TRBV4-3|TRBD2|TRBJ2-4|.
CASSREGLRDIQYF
TGCGCCAGCAGCCGGGAGGGACTAAGGGACATTCAGTACTTC
>TRBV7-9|TRBD1|TRBJ2-7|.
CASTQVPTGGAGQYF
TGTGCCAGCACCCAGGTCCCGACAGGGGGGGCCGGGCAGTACTTC
>TRBV3-1/TRBV3-2|.|TRBJ1-1|.
CASSLAGGGVTEAFF
TGTGCCAGCAGCCTCGCGGGGGGCGGTGTCACTGAAGCTTTCTTT
>TRBV5-8|.|TRBJ2-1|few
CASSLRLVGNNEQFF
TGTGCCAGCAGCCTTAGACTAGTGGGGAACAATGAGCAGTTCTTC
>TRBV18|TRBD2|TRBJ2-3|.
CASSSGLAEADTQYF
TGTGCCAGCTCATCGGGACTAGCGGAGGCAGATACGCAGTATTTT
>TRBV5-1|.|TRBJ1-2|.
CASSLGNGAWNGYTF
TGCGCCAGCAGCTTGGGGAATGGGGCCTGGAATGGCTACACCTTC
>TRBV5-1|.|TRBJ2-7|.
CASSFSPGGSYEQYF
TGCGCCAGCAGTTTCTCTCCCGGGGGATCGTACGAGCAGTACTTC
>TRBV5-1|TRBD1|TRBJ2-7|.
CASSSGQGGFYEQYF
TGCGCCAGCAGCTCCGGACAGGGAGGATTTTACGAGCAGTACTTC
>TRBV29-1|.|TRBJ1-1|.
CSVAGIMNTEAFF
TGCAGCGTAGCAGGGATCATGAACACTGAAGCTTTCTTT
>TRBV5-4|.|TRBJ2-7|.
CASSFGQPPAYEQYF
TGTGCCAGCAGCTTCGGACAGCCCCCAGCCTACGAGCAGTACTTC
>TRBV11-2|.|TRBJ2-3|.
CASSLAPGVGTQYF
TGTGCCAGCAGCTTAGCCCCGGGGGTCGGTACGCAGTATTTT
>TRBV5-4|TRBD1|TRBJ1-2|.
CASSLAPGQELISYTF
TGTGCCAGCAGCTTGGCTCCGGGACAGGAACTTATAAGCTACACCTTC